The clone carrying this T cell receptor (beta chain) has more than one count but fewer than ten. Its antigen is unidentified. Researchers report immunoSEQ v3.0 was run at survey level. This table comes from immunoSEQ multiplex PCR, and its TCRdb copy is limited to in-frame clones, with some not included. The sample lists about 21,000 clones; more than 75% were seen once. The sample is drawn from a study of long-term antiretroviral therapy in people with HIV. Study findings and constraints: Dominant in the repertoire at all time points were clones expanded before ART.

There was at least one pre-ART PBMC sample for each donor, plus at least two post-ART PBMC samples. This CDR3 contains 14 residues. Germline V gene lookup returns CDR1 MGHRA and CDR2 YSYEKL. V lost 4 bases to trimming and J lost 6 bases, with 12 bases between them. This TCR derives from a man between 18 and 29 years old with HIV. The source was unsorted PBMCs, collected 0.2 years before starting antiretroviral therapy. This chain links TRBV4-1 with TRBJ2-2; D is uncertain. CDR3 DNA sequence: TGCGCCAGCAGCCCGCTATTCACCCCCGGGGAGCTGTTTTTT. Translating it yields CASSPLFTPGELFF.